The present T cell receptor (beta chain) was sequenced within a study of blood T cell repertoires in COVID-19. Turning to the study itself: Italy, Spain and the United States were the sources of the convalescent and acute COVID-19 samples. Sample material is recorded as cDNA or gDNA derived from T cells, B-cell-depleted T cells, or PBMCs.

In the authors' methods: By means of reference gene primer amplification, nucleated cell counts were estimated. The method was immunoSEQ multiplex PCR; TCRdb's version includes in-frame clones alone and lacks a portion of them. V, J and clone size were drawn from that table, and D and trimming were deduced from the DNA. The repertoire holds roughly 250,000 clones, nearly 95% seen once, with more than 0.8% in the top ten. V was shortened by 7 bases and J by 5 bases, with 17 bases between the two germline ends. This CDR3 comprises 14 residues. In germline, CDR1 is LNHDA, CDR2 SQIVND (reference sequence).

The TCR comes from a man aged 25 to 40 with COVID-19, enrolled during active disease. V and J are TRBV19 and TRBJ1-2; D perhaps matches TRBD1 (6 bases). Sequences were obtained from peripheral blood. The CDR3 spells CASNGGQKLYGYTF. CDR3 in DNA: TGTGCCAGTAACGGAGGACAGAAGCTTTATGGCTACACCTTC.